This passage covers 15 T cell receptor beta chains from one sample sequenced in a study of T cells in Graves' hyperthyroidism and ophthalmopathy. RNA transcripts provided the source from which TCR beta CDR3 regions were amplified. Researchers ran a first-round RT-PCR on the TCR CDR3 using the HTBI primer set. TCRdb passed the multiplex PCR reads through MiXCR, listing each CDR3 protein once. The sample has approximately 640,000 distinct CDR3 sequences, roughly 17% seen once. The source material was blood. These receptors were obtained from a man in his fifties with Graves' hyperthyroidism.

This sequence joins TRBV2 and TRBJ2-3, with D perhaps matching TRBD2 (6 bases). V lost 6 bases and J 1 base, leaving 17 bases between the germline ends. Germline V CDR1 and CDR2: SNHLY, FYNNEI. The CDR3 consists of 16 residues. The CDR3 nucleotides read TGTGCCAGCAGCGGGACTTTCATCCGGGGCACAGATACGCAGTATTTT. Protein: CASSGTFIRGTDTQYF.

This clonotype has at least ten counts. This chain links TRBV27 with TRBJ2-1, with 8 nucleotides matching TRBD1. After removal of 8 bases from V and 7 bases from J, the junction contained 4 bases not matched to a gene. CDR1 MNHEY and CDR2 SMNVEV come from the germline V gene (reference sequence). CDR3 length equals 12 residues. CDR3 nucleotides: TGTGCCAGCGCAGACAGGGGTAATGAGCAGTTCTTC. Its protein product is CASADRGNEQFF.

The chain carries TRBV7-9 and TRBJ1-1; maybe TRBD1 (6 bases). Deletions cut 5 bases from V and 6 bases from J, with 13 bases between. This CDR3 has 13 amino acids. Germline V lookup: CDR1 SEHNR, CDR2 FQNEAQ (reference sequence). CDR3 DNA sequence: TGTGCCAGCAGCCCCTTACAGGGCTCTGAAGCTTTCTTT. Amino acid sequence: CASSPLQGSEAFF.

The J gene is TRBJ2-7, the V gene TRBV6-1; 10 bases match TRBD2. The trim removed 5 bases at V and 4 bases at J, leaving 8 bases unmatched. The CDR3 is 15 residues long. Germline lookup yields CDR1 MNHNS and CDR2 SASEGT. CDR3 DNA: TGTGCCAGCAGTTTGGACAGAGCGGGAGGGTACGAGCAGTACTTC. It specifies CASSLDRAGGYEQYF.

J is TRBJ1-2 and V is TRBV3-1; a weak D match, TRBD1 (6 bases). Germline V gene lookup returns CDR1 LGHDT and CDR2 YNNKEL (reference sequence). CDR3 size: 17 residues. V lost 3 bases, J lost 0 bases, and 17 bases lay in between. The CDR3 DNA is TGTGCCAGCAGCCAGTATGGGACAAACCGAGCTAACTATGGCTACACCTTC. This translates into CASSQYGTNRANYGYTF.

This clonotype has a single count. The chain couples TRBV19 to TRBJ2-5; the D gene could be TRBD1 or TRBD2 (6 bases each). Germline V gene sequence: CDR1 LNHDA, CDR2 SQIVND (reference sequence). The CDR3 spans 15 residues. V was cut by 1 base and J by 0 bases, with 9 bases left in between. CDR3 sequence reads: CASSIGGTNQETQYF. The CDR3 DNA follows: TGTGCCAGTAGTATAGGCGGGACAAACCAAGAGACCCAGTACTTC.

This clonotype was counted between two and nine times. The CDR3 loop reads CSAGTRTRGTDTQYF. CDR3 sequence (DNA): TGCAGTGCTGGGACTAGGACTAGGGGCACAGATACGCAGTATTTT. The chain uses TRBV20-1 and TRBJ2-3; 8 nucleotides agree with TRBD2. Looked up from germline, CDR1 is DFQATT and CDR2 is SNEGSKA (reference sequence). V shed 5 bases, J shed 1 base, and the junction held 8 bases outside the gene matches. There are 15 residues in the CDR3.

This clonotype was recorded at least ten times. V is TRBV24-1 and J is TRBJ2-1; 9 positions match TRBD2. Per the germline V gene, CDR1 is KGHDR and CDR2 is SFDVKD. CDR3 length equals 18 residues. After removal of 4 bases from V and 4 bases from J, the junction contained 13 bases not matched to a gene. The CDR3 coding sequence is TGTGCCACCAGTGAGTCCGGGACTAGCCCCAGCCGTTACAATGAGCAGTTCTTC. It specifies CATSESGTSPSRYNEQFF.

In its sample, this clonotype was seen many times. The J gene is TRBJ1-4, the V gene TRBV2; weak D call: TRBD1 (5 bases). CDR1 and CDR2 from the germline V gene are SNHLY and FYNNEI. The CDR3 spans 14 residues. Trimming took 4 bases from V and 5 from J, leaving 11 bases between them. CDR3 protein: CASSVVGANEKLFF. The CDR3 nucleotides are TGTGCCAGCAGTGTAGTCGGGGCGAATGAAAAACTGTTTTTT.

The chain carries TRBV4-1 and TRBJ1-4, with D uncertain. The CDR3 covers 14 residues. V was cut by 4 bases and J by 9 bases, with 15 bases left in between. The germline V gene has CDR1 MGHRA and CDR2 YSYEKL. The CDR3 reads CASSPLLKGKKLFF. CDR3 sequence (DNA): TGCGCCAGCAGCCCCCTTCTAAAGGGAAAAAAACTGTTTTTT.

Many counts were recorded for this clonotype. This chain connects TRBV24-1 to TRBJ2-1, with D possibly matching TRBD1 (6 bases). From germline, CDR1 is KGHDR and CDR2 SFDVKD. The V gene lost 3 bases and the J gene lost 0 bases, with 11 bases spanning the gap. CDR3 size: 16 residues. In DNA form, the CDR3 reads TGTGCCACCAGTGATCTGGGGGCGACCTCCTACAATGAGCAGTTCTTC. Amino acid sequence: CATSDLGATSYNEQFF.

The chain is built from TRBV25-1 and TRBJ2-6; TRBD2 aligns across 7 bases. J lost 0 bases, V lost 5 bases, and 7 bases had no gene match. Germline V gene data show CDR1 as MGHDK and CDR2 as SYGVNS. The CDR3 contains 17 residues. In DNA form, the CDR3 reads TGTGCCAGCAGTAGGTCGGGGGGAAACTCTGGGGCCAACGTCCTGACTTTC. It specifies CASSRSGGNSGANVLTF.

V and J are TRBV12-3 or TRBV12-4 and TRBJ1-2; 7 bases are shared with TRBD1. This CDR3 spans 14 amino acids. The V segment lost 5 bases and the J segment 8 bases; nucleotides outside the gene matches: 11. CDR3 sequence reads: CASSLSYRGNGYTF. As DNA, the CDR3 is TGTGCCAGCAGTCTTTCCTACAGGGGTAACGGCTACACCTTC.

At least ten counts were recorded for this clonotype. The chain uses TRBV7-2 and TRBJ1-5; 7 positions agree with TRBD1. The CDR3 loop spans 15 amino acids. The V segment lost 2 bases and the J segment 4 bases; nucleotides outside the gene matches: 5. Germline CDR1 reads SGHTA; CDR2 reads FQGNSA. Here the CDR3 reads CASSLRGGRNQPQHF. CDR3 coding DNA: TGTGCCAGCAGCTTAAGAGGGGGCAGGAATCAGCCCCAGCATTTT. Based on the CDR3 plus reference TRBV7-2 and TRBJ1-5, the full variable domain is GAGVSQSPSNKVTEKGKDVELRCDPISGHTALYWYRQSLGQGLEFLIYFQGNSAPDKSGLPSDRFSAERTGGSVSTLTIQRTQQEDSAVYLCASSLRGGRNQPQHFGDGTRLSIL.

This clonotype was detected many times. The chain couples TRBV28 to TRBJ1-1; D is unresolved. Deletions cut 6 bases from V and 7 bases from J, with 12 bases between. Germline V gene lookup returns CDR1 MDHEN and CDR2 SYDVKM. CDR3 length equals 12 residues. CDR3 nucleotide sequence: TGTGCCAGCAGACCCGGACGGATTGAAGCTTTCTTT. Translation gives CASRPGRIEAFF.